The present T cell receptor (beta chain) was sequenced within a study of shared clonotypes between healthy human individuals. CDR3 length: 17 residues. Germline V gene data show CDR1 as LGHNA and CDR2 as YSLEER. With V trimmed by 0 bases and J by 6 bases, 5 bases remained unmatched. About this clone: The antigen is unknown.

Clones were read by immunoSEQ multiplex PCR, and TCRdb kept only the in-frame ones, dropping some. In the table there are about 2,500,000 clones, approximately 90% of which are singletons. Broader study findings: The authors expected sequencing depth to affect clonotype sharing among donors. Shared clonotypes across all four donors exceeded non-shared ones in generation probability.

The CD4+ fraction was divided into a CD45RA+ naive subset and a CD45RA-negative memory subset. The specimen sequenced was naive CD4+ T cells sorted from blood. Noted subset: CD45RA+ positively selected. This rearrangement joins TRBV4-3 to TRBJ2-1, with 13 bases lining up with TRBD2. The sequence was collected from a man aged 18 to 29 in good health. This chain's CDR3 is CASSQDLRTSGSNEQFF. CDR3 DNA sequence: TGCGCCAGCAGCCAAGATCTCAGGACTAGCGGGAGCAATGAGCAGTTCTTC.